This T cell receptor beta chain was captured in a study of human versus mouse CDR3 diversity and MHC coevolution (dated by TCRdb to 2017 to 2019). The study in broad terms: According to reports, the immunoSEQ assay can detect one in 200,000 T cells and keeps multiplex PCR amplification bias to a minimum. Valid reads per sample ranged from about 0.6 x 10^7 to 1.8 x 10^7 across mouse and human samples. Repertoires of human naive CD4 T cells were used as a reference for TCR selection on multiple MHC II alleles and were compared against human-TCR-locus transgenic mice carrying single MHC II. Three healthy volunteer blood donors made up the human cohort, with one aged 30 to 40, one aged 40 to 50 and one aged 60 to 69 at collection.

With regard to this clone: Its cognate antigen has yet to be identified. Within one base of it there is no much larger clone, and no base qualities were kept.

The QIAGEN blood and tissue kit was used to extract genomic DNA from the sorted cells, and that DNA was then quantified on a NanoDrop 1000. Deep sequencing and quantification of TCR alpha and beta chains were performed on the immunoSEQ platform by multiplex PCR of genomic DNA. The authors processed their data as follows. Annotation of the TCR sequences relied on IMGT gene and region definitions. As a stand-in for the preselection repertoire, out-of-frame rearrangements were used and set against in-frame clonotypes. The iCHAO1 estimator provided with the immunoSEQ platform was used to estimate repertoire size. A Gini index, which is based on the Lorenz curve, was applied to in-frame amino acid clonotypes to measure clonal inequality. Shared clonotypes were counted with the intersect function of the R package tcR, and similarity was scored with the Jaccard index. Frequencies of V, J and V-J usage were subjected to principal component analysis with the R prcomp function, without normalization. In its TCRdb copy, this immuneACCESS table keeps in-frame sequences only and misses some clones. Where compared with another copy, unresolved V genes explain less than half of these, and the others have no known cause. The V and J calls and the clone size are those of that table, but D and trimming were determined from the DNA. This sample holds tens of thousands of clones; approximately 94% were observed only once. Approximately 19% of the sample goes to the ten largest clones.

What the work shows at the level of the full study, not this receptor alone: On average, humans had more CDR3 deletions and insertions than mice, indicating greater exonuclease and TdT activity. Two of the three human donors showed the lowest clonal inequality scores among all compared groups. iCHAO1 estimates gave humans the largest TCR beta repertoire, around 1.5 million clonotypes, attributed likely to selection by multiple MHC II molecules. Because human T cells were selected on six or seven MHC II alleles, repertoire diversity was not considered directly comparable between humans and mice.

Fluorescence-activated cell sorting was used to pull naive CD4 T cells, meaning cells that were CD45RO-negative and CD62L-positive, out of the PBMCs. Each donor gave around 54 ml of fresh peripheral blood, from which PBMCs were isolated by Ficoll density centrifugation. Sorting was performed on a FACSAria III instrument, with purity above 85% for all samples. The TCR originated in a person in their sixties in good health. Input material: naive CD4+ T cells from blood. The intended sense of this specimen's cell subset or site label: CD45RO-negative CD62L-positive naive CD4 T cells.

The CDR3 amino acid sequence is: CASSGLAGSNQPQHF. The base sequence is TGTGCCAGCAGTGGCCTAGCCGGTAGCAATCAGCCCCAGCATTTT. The sequence joins TRBV2 to TRBJ1-5; there is no confident call for the D gene. Including cysteine and phenylalanine, the CDR3 has 15 amino acids. Just CDR3 DNA is preserved here, 45 bases in frame from base 1. V was cut back by 4 bases and J by 0 bases, leaving a gap of 10 bases between them. From a lookup of the germline V gene, CDR1 and CDR2 are SNHLY and FYNNEI.